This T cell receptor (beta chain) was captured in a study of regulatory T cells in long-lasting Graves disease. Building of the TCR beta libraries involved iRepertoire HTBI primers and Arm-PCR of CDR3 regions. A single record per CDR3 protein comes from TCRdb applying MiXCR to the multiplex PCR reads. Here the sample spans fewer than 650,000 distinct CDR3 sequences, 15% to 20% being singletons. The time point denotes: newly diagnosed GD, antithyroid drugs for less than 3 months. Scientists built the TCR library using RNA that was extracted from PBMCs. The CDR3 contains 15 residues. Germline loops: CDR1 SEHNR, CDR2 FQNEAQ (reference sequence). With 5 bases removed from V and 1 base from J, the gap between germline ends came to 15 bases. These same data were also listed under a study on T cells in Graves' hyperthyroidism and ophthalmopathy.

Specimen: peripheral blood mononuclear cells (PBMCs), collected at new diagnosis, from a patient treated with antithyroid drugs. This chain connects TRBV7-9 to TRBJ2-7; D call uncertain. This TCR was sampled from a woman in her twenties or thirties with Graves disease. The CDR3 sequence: CASSPPFGFSYEQYF. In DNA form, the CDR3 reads TGTGCCAGCAGCCCCCCTTTCGGATTTTCCTACGAGCAGTACTTC.